One and the same sample provided the 20 T cell receptor beta chains below, sequenced in a study of blood T cells in healthy people across ages. The second PCR ran roughly 6 to 11 cycles with a sample-barcoded 5' primer and J-beta primers. Each CDR3 protein is one row after TCRdb ran MiXCR on the 5' RACE reads. The table lists some 760,000 distinct CDR3 sequences, just under 25% of them singletons. The data were also submitted as part of a second study, on T cells of mothers and their children.

Sequenced input: blood. Receptor source: a boy aged 5-17 years in good health.

In the case of this clonotype: At one boundary the junction diverges from the germline segment, which might be a read error. V usage is TRBV12-3 or TRBV12-4 and J usage is TRBJ2-1; D is unclear. The CDR3 extends over 14 amino acids. The CDR3 protein is CASSPNRAYDEQFF. CDR3 sequence (DNA): TGTGCCAGCAGCCCGAACCGTGCCTACGATGAGCAGTTCTTC.

V and J are TRBV19 and TRBJ2-5; 8 bases are a match to TRBD2. The J call may be faulty, since TRBJ2-1 better matches the DNA end. The V gene's germline CDR1 is LNHDA and CDR2 SQIVND (reference sequence). The CDR3 contains 13 residues. In DNA form, the CDR3 reads TGTGCCAGTTCCCTGCTAGCGGGCGGTGAGCAGTTCTTC. It specifies CASSLLAGGEQFF.

The CDR3 region is CSVEPGYRTDTQYF. The CDR3 bases are TGCAGCGTTGAACCGGGTTATCGCACAGATACGCAGTATTTT. The chain joins TRBV29-1 to TRBJ2-3; D is undetermined. The V end lost 2 bases, the J end lost 1 base, and 10 bases lay between the germline ends. Germline CDR1 and CDR2: SQVTM and ANQGSEA. There are 14 residues in the CDR3.

J is TRBJ2-7 and V is TRBV7-6, with D tentatively TRBD1 or TRBD2 (5 bases each). In germline, CDR1 is SGHVS, CDR2 FNYEAQ. The CDR3 has 13 amino acids. V was clipped by 8 bases and J by 6 bases, with 17 bases between them. The CDR3 coding sequence is TGTGCCAGCGGGGACCCACCTGACCTCGAGCAGTACTTC. Its protein product is CASGDPPDLEQYF.

This clonotype was seen only a few times. The J gene is TRBJ2-5, the V gene TRBV29-1, with D unresolved. CDR1 and CDR2 (germline): SQVTM, ANQGSEA. V was clipped by 4 bases and J by 2 bases, with 11 bases between them. The CDR3 consists of 13 residues. The CDR3: CSVVPYLQETQYF. The CDR3 bases are TGCAGCGTTGTACCCTACCTACAAGAGACCCAGTACTTC.

The genes are TRBV4-1 and TRBJ2-5; 9 nucleotides agree with TRBD2. The CDR3 length is 18 residues. With V trimmed by 1 base and J by 7 bases, 16 bases remained unmatched. CDR1 is MGHRA, CDR2 YSYEKL, per germline. The CDR3 DNA follows: TGCGCCAGCAGCCAAGTGAGGACGGGACTAGCAGACTCGGGGACCCAGTACTTC. Amino acids: CASSQVRTGLADSGTQYF.

This chain links TRBV2 with TRBJ2-1, with a tentative D call TRBD2 (6 bases). Germline CDR1 reads SNHLY; CDR2 reads FYNNEI. The CDR3 extends over 14 amino acids. V dropped 6 bases and J dropped 5 bases, with 14 bases sitting between them. In DNA form, the CDR3 reads TGTGCCAGCAGCGCCCGGGAGAATAACAATGAGCAGTTCTTC. It is translated as CASSARENNNEQFF.

In this sample, this clonotype turned up many times. The CDR3 sequence: CASSQGGRGSDEQYF. The CDR3 DNA is TGTGCCAGCAGCCAAGGGGGTCGTGGGTCTGACGAGCAGTACTTC. The chain joins TRBV4-2 to TRBJ2-5; no firm D call. The J call may be in error: the DNA end matches TRBJ2-7 better. The CDR3 loop spans 15 amino acids. Germline V gene data show CDR1 as LGHNA and CDR2 as YNFKEQ.

J is TRBJ2-5 and V is TRBV10-1, with D tentatively TRBD1 (6 bases). Germline V gene data show CDR1 as WNHNN and CDR2 as SYGVQD (reference sequence). CDR3 size: 14 residues. The ends were cut back, 2 bases at V and 2 bases at J, with 9 bases in the middle. The DNA of the CDR3 is TGCGCCAGCAGTGAGAGGGGGATTCAAGAGACCCAGTACTTC. Translated, it gives CASSERGIQETQYF.

CDR3 bases: TGTGCCAGCAGTTCTTACAGCAGCGGGAGCACAGATACGCAGTATTTT. Its protein product is CASSSYSSGSTDTQYF. The rearrangement joins TRBV11-1 to TRBJ2-3; possible D gene TRBD2, 6 bases. Germline CDR1 reads SGHAT; CDR2 reads FQDESV (reference sequence). V was pared by 6 bases and J by 0 bases, with 16 bases between. This CDR3 region has 16 residues.

The DNA of the CDR3 is TGTGCCAGCAATTTGGCGTCTGGGGCCAACGTCCTGACTTTC. Translated: CASNLASGANVLTF. V usage is TRBV6-5 and J usage is TRBJ2-6; D unclear. CDR1 and CDR2 (germline): MNHEY, SVGAGI. CDR3 length equals 14 residues. Deletions cut 7 bases from V and 1 base from J, with 8 bases between.

This clonotype was observed a handful of times. Its ends do not fully match the called genes, so a read error is possible. V usage is TRBV6-1 and J usage is TRBJ2-7; 11 nucleotides agree with TRBD1. CDR1 and CDR2 (germline): MNHNS, SASEGT. The CDR3 runs to 15 residues. DNA for the CDR3: TGTGCCAGCGGTGAACTGGGACAGGGGGAGTACGAGCAGTACTTC. Translation: CASGELGQGEYEQYF.

This clonotype has just a few counts. This chain joins TRBV7-8 and TRBJ2-4; no definite D call. Trimming left V 5 bases short and J 0 bases short, with 14 bases between. This CDR3 region has 16 residues. Germline CDR1 reads SGHVS; CDR2 reads FQNEAQ. In DNA form, the CDR3 reads TGTGCCAGCAGCGGAAGGGTCGGCCTAGCCAAAAACATTCAGTACTTC. Translated: CASSGRVGLAKNIQYF.

Turning to this clonotype: The conserved closing phenylalanine or tryptophan is absent in this CDR3, likely reflecting a read error. The chain joins TRBV5-1 to TRBJ1-2, with TRBD1 as a possible D gene (5 bases). CDR3 length equals 14 residues. Germline assignment: CDR1 SGHRS and CDR2 YFSETQ. Deletions cut 0 bases from V and 4 bases from J, with 10 bases between. The CDR3 here is CASSLDVDSYGYTL. The DNA of the CDR3 is TGCGCCAGCAGCTTGGATGTAGACAGCTATGGCTACACCCTC.

The J gene is TRBJ2-5, the V gene TRBV20-1; 8 bases fit TRBD2. Trimming removed 0 bases from V and 3 bases from J; junction bases left unmatched: 9. The CDR3 consists of 16 residues. Germline CDR1 DFQATT, CDR2 SNEGSKA (reference sequence). Written as DNA, the CDR3 is TGCAGTGCTAGAGATCTGAGGCGGGAGGCTGAAGAGACCCAGTACTTC. Amino acids: CSARDLRREAEETQYF.

This clonotype was seen a few times. CDR3 loop: CASGPGTTTDTQYF. The CDR3 region has the DNA TGTGCCAGCGGCCCCGGGACTACCACAGATACGCAGTATTTT. The chain employs TRBV6-5 and TRBJ2-3; 7 nucleotides agree with TRBD2. The CDR3 extends over 14 amino acids. Germline V lookup: CDR1 MNHEY, CDR2 SVGAGI. V trimming: 8 bases; J trimming: 2 bases; junction bases outside the gene matches: 7.

This clonotype came up a few times. The rearrangement uses TRBV5-6 and TRBJ1-1; perhaps TRBD1 as D (5 bases). V lost 0 bases to trimming and J lost 1 base, with 10 bases between them. CDR3 length: 15 residues. Germline-derived CDR1 and CDR2 are SGHDT and YYEEEE. The CDR3: CASSLARGRNTEAFF. In DNA, the CDR3 is TGTGCCAGCAGCTTGGCTAGGGGTAGGAACACTGAAGCTTTCTTT.

This clonotype has a handful of counts. The chain links TRBV5-1 to TRBJ2-5; D is possibly TRBD1 (6 bases). V gave up 4 bases and J gave up 3 bases, with 13 bases separating them. The CDR3 loop spans 14 amino acids. Germline V lookup: CDR1 SGHRS, CDR2 YFSETQ. CDR3: CASSAGQLEETQYF. The CDR3 nucleotides are TGCGCCAGCAGCGCCGGACAGCTTGAAGAGACCCAGTACTTC.

The CDR3 DNA reads as TGTGCCACCAGCAGCCGAGGGGGGGTTCTCGGTGAAAAACTGTTTTTT. This encodes CATSSRGGVLGEKLFF. The chain has TRBV15 and TRBJ1-4, with a possible D match to TRBD1 (6 bases). V lost 3 bases and J 7 bases, leaving 18 bases between the germline ends. The CDR3 runs to 16 residues. The germline gives CDR1 LNHNV, CDR2 YYDKDF (reference sequence).

This clonotype has a handful of counts. The chain carries TRBV11-2 and TRBJ2-1; TRBD1 might be the D (5 bases). The CDR3 totals 13 residues. CDR1 is SGHAT, CDR2 FQNNGV, per germline. Trimming took off 8 bases at V and 6 bases at J, with 14 bases between the two ends. The CDR3 nucleotides read TGTGCCAGCGACAGCCGGGTATTCAATGAGCAGTTCTTC. Its protein is CASDSRVFNEQFF.